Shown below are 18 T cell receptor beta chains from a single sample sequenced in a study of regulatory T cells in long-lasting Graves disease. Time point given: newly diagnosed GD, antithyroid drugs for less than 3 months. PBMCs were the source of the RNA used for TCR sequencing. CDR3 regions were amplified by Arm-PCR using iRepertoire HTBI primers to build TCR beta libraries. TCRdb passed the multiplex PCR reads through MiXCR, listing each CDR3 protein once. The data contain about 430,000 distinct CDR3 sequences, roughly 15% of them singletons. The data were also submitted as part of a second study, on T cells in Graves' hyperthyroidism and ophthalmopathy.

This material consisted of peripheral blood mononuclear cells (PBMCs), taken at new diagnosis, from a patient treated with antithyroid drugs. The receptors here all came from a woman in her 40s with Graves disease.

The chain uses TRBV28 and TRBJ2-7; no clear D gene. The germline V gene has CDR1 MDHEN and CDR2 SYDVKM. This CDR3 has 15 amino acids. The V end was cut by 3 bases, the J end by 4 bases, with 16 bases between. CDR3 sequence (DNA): TGTGCCAGCAGTTTTGCGTCTTTCGGAGAATACGAGCAGTACTTC. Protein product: CASSFASFGEYEQYF. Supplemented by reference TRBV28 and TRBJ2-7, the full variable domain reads DVKVTQSSRYLVKRTGEKVFLECVQDMDHENMFWYRQDPGLGLRLIYFSYDVKMKEKGDIPEGYSVSREKKERFSLILESASTNQTSMYLCASSFASFGEYEQYFGPGTRLTVT.

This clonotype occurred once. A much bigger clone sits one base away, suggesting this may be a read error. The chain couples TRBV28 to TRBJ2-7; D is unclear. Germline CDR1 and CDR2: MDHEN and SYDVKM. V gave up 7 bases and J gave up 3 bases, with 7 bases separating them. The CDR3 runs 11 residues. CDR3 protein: CASTTIYEQYF. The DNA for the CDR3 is TGTGCCAGCACCACGATCTACGAGCAGTACTTC.

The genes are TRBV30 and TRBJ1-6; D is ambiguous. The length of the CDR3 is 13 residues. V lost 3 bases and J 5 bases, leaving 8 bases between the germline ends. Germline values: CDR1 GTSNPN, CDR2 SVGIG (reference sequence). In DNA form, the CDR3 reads TGTGCCTGGAGACGTCAGAATAATTCACCCCTCCACTTT. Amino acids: CAWRRQNNSPLHF.

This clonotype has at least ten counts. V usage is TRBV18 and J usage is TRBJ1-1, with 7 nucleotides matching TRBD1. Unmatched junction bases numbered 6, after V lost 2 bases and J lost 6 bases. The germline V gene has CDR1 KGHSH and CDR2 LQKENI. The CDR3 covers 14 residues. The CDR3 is CASSPRGPGAEAFF. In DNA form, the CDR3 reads TGTGCCAGCTCACCAAGGGGGCCAGGCGCTGAAGCTTTCTTT.

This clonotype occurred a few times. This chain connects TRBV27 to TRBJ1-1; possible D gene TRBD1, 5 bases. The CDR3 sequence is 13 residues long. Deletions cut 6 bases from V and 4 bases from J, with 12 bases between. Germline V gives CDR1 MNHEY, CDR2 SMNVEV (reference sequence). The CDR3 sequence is CASRKTGGTEAFF. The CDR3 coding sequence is TGTGCCAGCAGGAAAACAGGTGGCACTGAAGCTTTCTTT.

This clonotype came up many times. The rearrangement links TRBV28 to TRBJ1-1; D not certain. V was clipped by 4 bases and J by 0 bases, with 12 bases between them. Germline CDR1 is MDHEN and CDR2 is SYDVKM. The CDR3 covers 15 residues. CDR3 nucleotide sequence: TGTGCCAGCAGTTCCCCTGGACGGCTGAACACTGAAGCTTTCTTT. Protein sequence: CASSSPGRLNTEAFF.

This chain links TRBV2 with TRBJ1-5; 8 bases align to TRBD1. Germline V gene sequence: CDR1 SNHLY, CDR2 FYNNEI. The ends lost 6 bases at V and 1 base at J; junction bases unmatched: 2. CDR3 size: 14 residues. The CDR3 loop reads CASRTGGSNQPQHF. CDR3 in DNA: TGTGCCAGCAGAACAGGGGGGAGCAATCAGCCCCAGCATTTT. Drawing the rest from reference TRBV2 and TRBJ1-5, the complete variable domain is EPEVTQTPSHQVTQMGQEVILRCVPISNHLYFYWYRQILGQKVEFLVSFYNNEISEKSEIFDDQFSVERPDGSNFTLKIRSTKLEDSAMYFCASRTGGSNQPQHFGDGTRLSIL.

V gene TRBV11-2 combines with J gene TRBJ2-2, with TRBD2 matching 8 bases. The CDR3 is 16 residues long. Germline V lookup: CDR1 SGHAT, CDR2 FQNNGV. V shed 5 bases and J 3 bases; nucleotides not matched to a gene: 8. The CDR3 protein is CASSPGLAGYTGELFF. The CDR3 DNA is TGTGCCAGCAGCCCCGGACTAGCCGGTTACACCGGGGAGCTGTTTTTT.

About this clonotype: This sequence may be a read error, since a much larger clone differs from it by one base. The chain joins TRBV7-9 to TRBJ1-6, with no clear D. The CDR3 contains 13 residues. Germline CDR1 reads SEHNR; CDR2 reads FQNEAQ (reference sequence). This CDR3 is CASSFPPNPPLHF. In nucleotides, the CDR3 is TGTGCCAGCAGTTTCCCGCCTAATCCACCCCTCCACTTT.

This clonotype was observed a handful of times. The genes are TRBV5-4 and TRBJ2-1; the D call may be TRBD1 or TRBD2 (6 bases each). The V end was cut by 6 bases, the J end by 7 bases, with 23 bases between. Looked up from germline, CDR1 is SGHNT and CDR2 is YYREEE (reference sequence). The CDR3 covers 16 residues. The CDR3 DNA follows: TGTGCCAGCACCGTTGGGGGGCTTTCTGCGATTAATGAGCAGTTCTTC. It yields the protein CASTVGGLSAINEQFF.

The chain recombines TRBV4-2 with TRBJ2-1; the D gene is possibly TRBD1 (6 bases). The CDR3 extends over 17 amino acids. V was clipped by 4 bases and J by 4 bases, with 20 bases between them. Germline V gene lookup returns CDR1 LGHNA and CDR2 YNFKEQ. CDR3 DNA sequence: TGTGCCAGCAGCCTAGACCGCCGGGACACCGCTTACAATGAGCAGTTCTTC. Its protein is CASSLDRRDTAYNEQFF.

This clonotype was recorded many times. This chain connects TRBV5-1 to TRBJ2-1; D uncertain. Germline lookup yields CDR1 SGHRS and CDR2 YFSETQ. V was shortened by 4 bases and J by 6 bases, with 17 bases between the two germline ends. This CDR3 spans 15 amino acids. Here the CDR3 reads CASSPLRIGPNEQFF. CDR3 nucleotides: TGCGCCAGCAGCCCCCTCAGGATAGGTCCCAATGAGCAGTTCTTC.

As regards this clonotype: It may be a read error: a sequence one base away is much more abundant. Here the CDR3 reads CASSSRSSGDTIYF. DNA for the CDR3: TGTGCCAGCAGCTCCCGCAGCTCTGGAGACACCATATATTTT. The chain employs TRBV7-2 and TRBJ1-3; D uncertain. CDR1 SGHTA and CDR2 FQGNSA come from the germline V gene. This CDR3 is built from 14 residues.

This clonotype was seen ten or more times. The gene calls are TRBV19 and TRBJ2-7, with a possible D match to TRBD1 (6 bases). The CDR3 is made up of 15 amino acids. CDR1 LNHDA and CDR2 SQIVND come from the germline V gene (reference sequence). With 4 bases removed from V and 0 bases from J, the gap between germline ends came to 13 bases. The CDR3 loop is CASSTLTGVSYEQYF. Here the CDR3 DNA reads TGTGCCAGTAGTACCCTGACAGGTGTCTCCTACGAGCAGTACTTC.

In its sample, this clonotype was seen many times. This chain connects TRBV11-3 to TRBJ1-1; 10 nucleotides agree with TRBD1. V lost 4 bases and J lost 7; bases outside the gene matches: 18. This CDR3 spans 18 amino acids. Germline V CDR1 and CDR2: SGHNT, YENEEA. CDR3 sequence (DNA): TGTGCCAGCAGCTCTAGCTGGACAGGGGGATCCCAAGGTGGTGAAGCTTTCTTT. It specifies CASSSSWTGGSQGGEAFF. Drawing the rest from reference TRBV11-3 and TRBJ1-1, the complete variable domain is EAGVVQSPRYKIIEKKQPVAFWCNPISGHNTLYWYLQNLGQGPELLIRYENEEAVDDSQLPKDRFSAERLKGVDSTLKIQPAELGDSAVYLCASSSSWTGGSQGGEAFFGQGTRLTVV.

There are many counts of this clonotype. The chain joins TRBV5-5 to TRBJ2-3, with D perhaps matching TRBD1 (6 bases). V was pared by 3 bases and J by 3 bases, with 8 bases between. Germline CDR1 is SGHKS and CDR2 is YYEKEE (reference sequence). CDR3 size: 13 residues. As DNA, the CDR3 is TGTGCCAGCAGCTGGGGGCGAACAGATACGCAGTATTTT. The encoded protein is CASSWGRTDTQYF.

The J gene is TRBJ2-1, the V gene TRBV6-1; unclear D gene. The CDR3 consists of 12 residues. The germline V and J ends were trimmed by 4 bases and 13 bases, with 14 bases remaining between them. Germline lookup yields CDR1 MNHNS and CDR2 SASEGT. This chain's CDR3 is CASSVDRRSQFF. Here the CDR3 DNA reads TGTGCCAGCAGTGTAGACCGAAGGTCCCAGTTCTTC.

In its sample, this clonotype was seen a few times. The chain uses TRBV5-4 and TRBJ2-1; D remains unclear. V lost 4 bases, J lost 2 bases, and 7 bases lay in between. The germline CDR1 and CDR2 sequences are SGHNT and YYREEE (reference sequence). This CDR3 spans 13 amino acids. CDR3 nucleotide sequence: TGTGCCAGCAGCCGACCGCCCTACAATGAGCAGTTCTTC. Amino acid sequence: CASSRPPYNEQFF.